Shown below are 15 T cell receptor beta chains from a single sample sequenced in a study of beta chain features in type 1 diabetes. The entirety of the isolated RNA underwent reverse transcription, so expressed TCRB transcripts were sequenced. The table came from immunoSEQ multiplex PCR; TCRdb's copy has only in-frame clones and leaves some out. The sample lists 400,000 to 600,000 clones, approximately 30% seen once, with about 0.06% in the top ten. The sequenced material came from naive CD4+ T cells from blood. The receptors were gathered from a man aged 18 to 30 in good health.

The rearrangement uses TRBV4-3 and TRBJ2-1, with no clear D. V was trimmed by 0 bases and J by 0 bases, leaving 9 bases between them. Per germline, CDR1 LGHNA and CDR2 YSLEER. The CDR3 length is 16 residues. The CDR3 protein is CASSQEPGSSYNEQFF. The CDR3 DNA reads as TGCGCCAGCAGCCAAGAACCCGGCAGCTCCTACAATGAGCAGTTCTTC.

V and J are TRBV7-2 and TRBJ2-3; D not certain. This CDR3 has 14 amino acids. Germline V lookup: CDR1 SGHTA, CDR2 FQGNSA. Trimming pared 1 base from V and 4 bases from J, leaving 9 bases between. CDR3 loop: CASSLGQAADTQYF. CDR3 nucleotide sequence: TGTGCCAGCAGCTTAGGGCAGGCAGCAGATACGCAGTATTTT.

This clone was found a few times. Here the CDR3 DNA reads TGTGCCTGGAGTGTACGGTCAACCACCGGGGAGCTGTTTTTT. Translated, it gives CAWSVRSTTGELFF. The gene calls are TRBV30 and TRBJ2-2, with D unresolved. There are 14 residues in the CDR3. V dropped 0 bases and J dropped 4 bases, with 9 bases sitting between them. From germline, CDR1 is GTSNPN and CDR2 SVGIG (reference sequence).

The CDR3 protein is CASSPPTSGNTDTQYF. Here the CDR3 DNA reads TGTGCCAGCAGTCCCCCGACTAGCGGGAACACAGATACGCAGTATTTT. This chain links TRBV28 with TRBJ2-3; 11 bases fit TRBD2. Germline lookup yields CDR1 MDHEN and CDR2 SYDVKM. Trimming cost V 5 bases and J 2 bases; bases outside gene matches: 6. The CDR3 has 16 residues.

The rearrangement uses TRBV29-1 and TRBJ2-7, with 8 bases aligning to TRBD2. Unmatched junction bases numbered 7, after V lost 6 bases and J lost 3 bases. Germline assignment: CDR1 SQVTM and CDR2 ANQGSEA. There are 13 residues in the CDR3. The CDR3 DNA reads as TGCAGCGTCACCACCACTAGCGGCTACGAGCAGTACTTC. Translated, it gives CSVTTTSGYEQYF.

In DNA, the CDR3 is TGTGCCAGCAGCTTCGACAGGGTGTCAGATACGCAGTATTTT. Translation gives CASSFDRVSDTQYF. V is TRBV11-2 and J is TRBJ2-3; 7 bases fit TRBD1. Germline V gene lookup returns CDR1 SGHAT and CDR2 FQNNGV. The CDR3 totals 14 residues. Trimming took 3 bases from V and 4 from J; bases not matched to a gene: 4.

This clone was recorded a few times. The chain is built from TRBV30 and TRBJ2-1; the D gene is possibly TRBD2 (6 bases). The germline gives CDR1 GTSNPN, CDR2 SVGIG (reference sequence). CDR3 size: 14 residues. Trimming removed 4 bases from V and 4 bases from J, with 14 bases in between. CDR3 amino acids: CAWTPTSGYNEQFF. The CDR3 bases are TGTGCCTGGACCCCGACTAGTGGGTACAATGAGCAGTTCTTC.

The CDR3 nucleotides read TGTGCCACCAGCAAAGGGACAGCGTCCCTCGATACGCAGTATTTT. Its translation: CATSKGTASLDTQYF. The chain has TRBV15 and TRBJ2-3, with TRBD1 matching over 7 bases. J was trimmed by 6 bases and V by 4 bases; bases with no gene match: 10. Germline V gene lookup returns CDR1 LNHNV and CDR2 YYDKDF (reference sequence). This CDR3 has 15 residues.

On this clone: One base away lies a much larger clone, so this may be a sequencing read error. Other nucleotide sequences from this sample produce the same CDR3. The chain employs TRBV27 and TRBJ2-5; D is ambiguous. The CDR3 extends over 11 amino acids. Germline V gene sequence: CDR1 MNHEY, CDR2 SMNVEV (reference sequence). The V and J ends lost 2 bases and 5 bases respectively, with 3 bases between them. In DNA, the CDR3 is TGTGCCAGCAGTTTAGGGGAGACCCAGTACTTC. Translated: CASSLGETQYF.

V and J are TRBV10-3 and TRBJ2-1; D is ambiguous. The V and J ends lost 8 bases and 4 bases respectively, with 15 bases between them. This CDR3 contains 14 residues. Germline V gives CDR1 ENHRY, CDR2 SYGVKD. The CDR3 is CAIAPSLVYNEQFF. In nucleotides, the CDR3 is TGTGCCATCGCGCCGTCCCTAGTATACAATGAGCAGTTCTTC.

The rearrangement joins TRBV7-2 to TRBJ2-3; TRBD2 agrees at 12 bases. The CDR3 extends over 16 amino acids. Trimming at V came to 5 bases and at J to 1 base, leaving 4 bases not matched to a gene. Germline V gives CDR1 SGHTA, CDR2 FQGNSA. CDR3 sequence: CASSLTSGGRTDTQYF. For the CDR3, the DNA is TGTGCCAGCAGCCTCACTAGCGGGGGGCGCACAGATACGCAGTATTTT.

The chain uses TRBV11-2 and TRBJ2-7; 13 nucleotides match TRBD2. Germline V CDR1 and CDR2: SGHAT, FQNNGV. CDR3 length: 14 residues. J was trimmed by 6 bases and V by 5 bases; bases with no gene match: 4. Here the CDR3 DNA reads TGTGCCAGCAGCCCCCGACTAGCGGGAGGCGAGCAGTACTTC. Translation: CASSPRLAGGEQYF.

This clone was seen a handful of times. This chain links TRBV29-1 with TRBJ1-5; TRBD1 might be the D (5 bases). The CDR3 sequence is 12 residues long. The germline V and J ends were trimmed by 4 bases and 2 bases, with 6 bases remaining between them. Germline CDR1 SQVTM, CDR2 ANQGSEA. CDR3 bases: TGCAGCGTTGCACAGGGCAATCAGCCCCAGCATTTT. As protein: CSVAQGNQPQHF. The complete variable domain, with remaining parts taken from reference TRBV29-1 and TRBJ1-5, reads SAVISQKPSRDICQRGTSLTIQCQVDSQVTMMFWYRQQPGQSLTLIATANQGSEATYESGFVIDKFPISRPNLTFSTLTVSNMSPEDSSIYLCSVAQGNQPQHFGDGTRLSIL.

This clone was seen a few times. The same CDR3 also results from other DNA sequences found in this sample. The CDR3 coding sequence is TGTGCCAGCAGTTTTAGCGGCACAGATACGCAGTATTTT. Encoded protein: CASSFSGTDTQYF. The chain joins TRBV7-2 to TRBJ2-3; D is possibly TRBD2 (5 bases). This CDR3 region has 13 residues. V lost 6 bases to trimming and J lost 1 base, with 8 bases between them. In germline, CDR1 is SGHTA, CDR2 FQGNSA.

The chain uses TRBV4-2 and TRBJ1-1; 10 positions agree with TRBD1. V lost 5 bases to trimming and J lost 5 bases; unmatched junction nucleotides: 11. The CDR3 is 16 amino acids. Germline V CDR1 and CDR2: LGHNA, YNFKEQ. DNA for the CDR3: TGTGCCAGCAGCACGAGACAGGGGGCCGAAGGGACTGAAGCTTTCTTT. Amino acid sequence: CASSTRQGAEGTEAFF.